Shown below are 18 T cell receptor beta chains from a single sample sequenced in a study of blood T cells in healthy people across ages. A J-beta primer mix and a sample-barcoded 5' primer were used in a second PCR of about 6 to 12 cycles. From the 5' RACE reads, TCRdb called clonotypes with MiXCR, one entry per CDR3 protein. The repertoire consists of about 500,000 distinct CDR3 sequences, with about 25% occurring once and the leading ten covering just under 9%. The same sample was also used in a study of T cells of mothers and their children.

Sequencing used blood. All receptors come from a boy aged 10-17 years in good health.

The chain couples TRBV6-2 or TRBV6-3 to TRBJ2-5; 7 bases align to TRBD1. This CDR3 region has 16 residues. With 6 bases clipped from V and 7 bases from J, the junction kept 17 bases outside the gene matches. Germline V gene data show CDR1 as MNHEY and CDR2 as SVGEGT. The CDR3 bases are TGTGCCAGCAGCCCAATAGCCCCTCGACAGGGCGGGACCCAGTACTTC. Its protein product is CASSPIAPRQGGTQYF.

This chain uses TRBV28 with TRBJ1-1, with D possibly being TRBD1 (5 bases). Germline CDR1 reads MDHEN; CDR2 reads SYDVKM. The germline V and J ends were trimmed by 8 bases and 2 bases, with 9 bases remaining between them. The CDR3 runs to 12 residues. CDR3 nucleotide sequence: TGTGCCAGCGACGACAGAAACACTGAAGCTTTCTTT. Residues: CASDDRNTEAFF.

This rearrangement joins TRBV29-1 to TRBJ2-5; 10 nucleotides align to TRBD1. TRBJ2-1 matches the DNA end more closely, so the J call is doubtful. The CDR3 extends over 13 amino acids. The germline V gene has CDR1 SQVTM and CDR2 ANQGSEA. This CDR3 is CTAGTGVPNEQFF. DNA for the CDR3: TGCACCGCCGGGACAGGGGTCCCCAATGAGCAGTTCTTC.

The J gene is TRBJ2-2, the V gene TRBV29-1; 10 nucleotides align to TRBD2. CDR1 SQVTM and CDR2 ANQGSEA come from the germline V gene. J gave up 2 bases and V 6 bases, and 9 bases lay outside the gene matches. The CDR3 extends over 16 amino acids. CDR3 DNA: TGCAGCGTGGGGGGTAGCGGGGGGTCAAACACCGGGGAGCTGTTTTTT. It specifies CSVGGSGGSNTGELFF.

This clonotype came up a few times. In nucleotides, the CDR3 is TGTGCCACCAGCTCCGGGACAGGGGGCACAGATACGCAGTATTTT. It codes for CATSSGTGGTDTQYF. The rearrangement joins TRBV15 to TRBJ2-3; TRBD1 aligns across 10 bases. There are 15 residues in the CDR3. V lost 5 bases, J lost 1 base, and 3 bases stayed unmatched. From germline, CDR1 is LNHNV and CDR2 YYDKDF (reference sequence).

Only a few counts were recorded for this clonotype. This may stem from a read error, because a much larger clone lies one nucleotide away. The chain combines TRBV5-6 with TRBJ2-5; weak D call: TRBD1 (5 bases). CDR3 length: 13 amino acids. With 2 bases removed from V and 2 bases from J, the gap between germline ends came to 7 bases. The germline V gene has CDR1 SGHDT and CDR2 YYEEEE. The CDR3: CASSFDSQETQYF. The DNA of the CDR3 is TGTGCCAGCAGCTTCGACAGTCAAGAGACCCAGTACTTC. Combining the CDR3 with reference TRBV5-6 and TRBJ2-5 gives the whole variable domain DAGVTQSPTHLIKTRGQQVTLRCSPKSGHDTVSWYQQALGQGPQFIFQYYEEEERQRGNFPDRFSGHQFPNYSSELNVNALLLGDSALYLCASSFDSQETQYFGPGTRLLVL.

This clonotype showed up just once. The V call is TRBV7-6, the J call TRBJ1-4; D is ambiguous. V was trimmed by 1 base and J by 12 bases, leaving 9 bases between them. The CDR3 is 12 amino acids. The germline V gene has CDR1 SGHVS and CDR2 FNYEAQ. The DNA for the CDR3 is TGTGCCAGCAGCTTAGGAGGGAGGGAACTGTTTTTT. Translated: CASSLGGRELFF.

Comment on this clonotype: A much larger clonotype is one base distant, so this may be a read error. The chain links TRBV6-6 to TRBJ1-2; D not resolved. The CDR3 loop spans 15 amino acids. Germline V gives CDR1 MNHNY, CDR2 SVGAGI (reference sequence). CDR3 DNA: TGTGCCAGCAGTTACTATCGGGAATCGGTCTATGCCTACACCTTC. This gives the protein CASSYYRESVYAYTF.

This clonotype has more than one count but fewer than ten. The chain has TRBV28 and TRBJ2-7; D remains unclear. Germline assignment: CDR1 MDHEN and CDR2 SYDVKM. The CDR3 consists of 12 residues. V lost 10 bases and J 0 bases, leaving 10 bases between the germline ends. The CDR3 nucleotides read TGTGCCACCGGACGGAACTCCTACGAGCAGTACTTC. Its translation: CATGRNSYEQYF.

In this sample, this clonotype turned up a few times. The gene calls are TRBV7-2 and TRBJ2-1; 16 positions match TRBD2. V was pared by 6 bases and J by 0 bases, with 8 bases of the junction left unmatched. The germline CDR1 and CDR2 sequences are SGHTA and FQGNSA. CDR3 length: 19 amino acids. CDR3 coding DNA: TGTGCCAGCAGTAGGGGACTAGCGGGGGGGCGGCTCTCCTACAATGAGCAGTTCTTC. Translated, it gives CASSRGLAGGRLSYNEQFF.

A few counts support this clonotype. The rearrangement uses TRBV7-9 and TRBJ2-7; D is undetermined. V gave up 5 bases and J gave up 2 bases, with 4 bases separating them. From germline, CDR1 is SEHNR and CDR2 FQNEAQ (reference sequence). This CDR3 has 11 amino acids. The CDR3 reads CASSVTYEQYF. CDR3 bases: TGTGCCAGCAGCGTGACCTACGAGCAGTACTTC.

The CDR3 region has the DNA TGTGCCAGCAGTTCACCGAGGACAGAAAATGAAAAACTGTTTTTT. Its translation: CASSSPRTENEKLFF. The chain joins TRBV28 to TRBJ1-4; D might be TRBD1 (6 bases). CDR3 length equals 15 residues. The germline V gene encodes CDR1 MDHEN and CDR2 SYDVKM. V gave up 4 bases and J gave up 5 bases, with 14 bases separating them.

The rearrangement uses TRBV15 and TRBJ2-3; 7 bases line up with TRBD1. V was clipped by 4 bases and J by 2 bases; unmatched bases: 9. This CDR3 is 16 amino acids long. Germline values: CDR1 LNHNV, CDR2 YYDKDF (reference sequence). CDR3 residues: CATSTQEGALTDTQYF. DNA of the CDR3: TGTGCCACCAGCACTCAAGAGGGGGCCCTCACAGATACGCAGTATTTT.

This clonotype was seen only a few times. The chain couples TRBV27 to TRBJ2-3; no firm D call. Germline V gene lookup returns CDR1 MNHEY and CDR2 SMNVEV (reference sequence). Trimming left V 1 base short and J 3 bases short, with 5 bases between. The CDR3 covers 13 residues. This chain's CDR3 is CASSLWVTDTQYF. The CDR3 DNA reads TGTGCCAGCAGTTTATGGGTAACAGATACGCAGTATTTT.

The rearrangement joins TRBV24-1 to TRBJ2-6, with D maybe TRBD2 (6 bases). V was clipped by 3 bases and J by 4 bases, with 9 bases between them. Germline lookup yields CDR1 KGHDR and CDR2 SFDVKD. This CDR3 region has 15 residues. The CDR3 sequence is CATSDGGNGANVLTF. CDR3 bases: TGTGCCACCAGTGATGGAGGGAACGGGGCCAACGTCCTGACTTTC.

The V and J genes are TRBV13 and TRBJ2-2; TRBD2 matches at 7 bases. With 2 bases clipped from V and 3 bases from J, the junction kept 3 bases outside the gene matches. The CDR3 runs to 15 residues. The germline CDR1 and CDR2 sequences are PRHDT and FYEKMQ (reference sequence). The CDR3 bases are TGTGCCAGCAGCTTACGCGGGAGCTACACCGGGGAGCTGTTTTTT. This encodes CASSLRGSYTGELFF.

J is TRBJ1-2 and V is TRBV28, with D hard to call. V was shortened by 6 bases and J by 4 bases, with 18 bases between the two germline ends. Germline values: CDR1 MDHEN, CDR2 SYDVKM. CDR3 size: 15 residues. This chain's CDR3 is CASSPPGPDRYGYTF. The CDR3 region has the DNA TGTGCCAGCAGCCCACCGGGCCCTGACCGCTATGGCTACACCTTC.

The chain employs TRBV27 and TRBJ1-1; no reliable D call. Germline lookup yields CDR1 MNHEY and CDR2 SMNVEV (reference sequence). The CDR3 has 12 amino acids. Deletions cut 4 bases from V and 9 bases from J, with 12 bases between. The CDR3, as DNA: TGTGCCAGCAGTTCTAGTCAAGGGAAAGCTTTCTTT. It yields the protein CASSSSQGKAFF.